There are many counts of the clone carrying this T cell receptor (beta chain). What it binds is not known. The data stem from a study of T-cell memory formation after mild COVID-19. Study information: The study found TCR clusters largely donor specific. Regarding the study as a whole: Detection of some responders pre-infection suggested pre-existing cross-reactive memory T cells participated. The authors did not confirm SARS-CoV-2 specificity of second-wave clones peaking day 37.

The 5'RACE method, run with constant-segment primers, produced TCR alpha and TCR beta cDNA libraries (carrying sample barcodes and UMIs). Each CDR3 protein is one row after TCRdb ran MiXCR on the 5' RACE reads. The repertoire includes 300,000 to 350,000 distinct CDR3 sequences, just under 20% of them detected once, and roughly 21% sits in the top ten. Sequenced input: PBMCs or a T cell subset sorted from them (not recorded which). This TCR was recovered from a man aged 18 to 30 who had mild COVID-19 (a few samples of this study predate the infection). Cell type and time point are not known.

CDR3: CATQTPLTDTQYF. The CDR3 DNA sequence: TGTGCCACCCAGACCCCCCTCACAGATACGCAGTATTTT. This rearrangement joins TRBV6-5 to TRBJ2-3; D unresolved. CDR3 size: 13 residues. V was pared by 10 bases and J by 2 bases, with 13 bases between. Germline CDR1 MNHEY, CDR2 SVGAGI.